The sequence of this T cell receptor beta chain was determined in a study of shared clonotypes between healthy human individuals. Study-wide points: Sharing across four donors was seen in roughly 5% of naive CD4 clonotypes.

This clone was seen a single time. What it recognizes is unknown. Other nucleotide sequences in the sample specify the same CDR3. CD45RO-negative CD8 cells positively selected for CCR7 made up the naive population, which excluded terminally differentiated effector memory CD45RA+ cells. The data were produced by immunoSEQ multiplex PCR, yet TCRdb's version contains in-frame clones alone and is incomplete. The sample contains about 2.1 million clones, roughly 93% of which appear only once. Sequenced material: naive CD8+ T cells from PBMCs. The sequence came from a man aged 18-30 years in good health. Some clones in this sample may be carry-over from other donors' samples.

The CDR3 DNA follows: TGTGCCAGCAGTTGGGGGAGGAACGAGCAGTACTTC. Its protein product is CASSWGRNEQYF. The chain couples TRBV28 to TRBJ2-7; a possible D gene is TRBD2 (6 bases). The germline V gene has CDR1 MDHEN and CDR2 SYDVKM. V shed 4 bases and J shed 5 bases, with 9 bases lying between them. This CDR3 has 12 amino acids.